These 31 T cell receptor beta chains share one sample of origin, sequenced in a study of blood T cell repertoires in COVID-19. The assay was immunoSEQ multiplex PCR, and TCRdb's table has in-frame clones only and misses some. The sample holds 130,000 to 150,000 clones; 70% to 90% are singletons and the top ten take around 8%. Sample: peripheral blood. These receptors were collected from a woman between 55 and 75 years old with COVID-19, enrolled during active disease.

This chain links TRBV30 with TRBJ1-5; tentatively, D is TRBD1 (6 bases). This CDR3 spans 15 amino acids. The ends were cut back, 4 bases at V and 1 base at J, with 14 bases in the middle. Germline V gene lookup returns CDR1 GTSNPN and CDR2 SVGIG (reference sequence). The CDR3 loop is CAWNKKQGSNQPQHF. The DNA of the CDR3 is TGTGCCTGGAATAAGAAACAGGGCAGCAATCAGCCCCAGCATTTT. The entire variable domain, with the rest obtained from reference TRBV30 and TRBJ1-5, is as follows: SQTIHQWPATLVQPVGSPLSLECTVEGTSNPNLYWYRQAAGRGLQLLFYSVGIGQISSEVPQNLSASRPQDRQFILSSKKLLLSDSGFYLCAWNKKQGSNQPQHFGDGTRLSIL.

V and J are TRBV7-8 and TRBJ1-5; TRBD1 matches at 7 bases. V shed 5 bases, J shed 7 bases, and the junction held 8 bases outside the gene matches. CDR3 size: 14 residues. Germline V CDR1 and CDR2: SGHVS, FQNEAQ. CDR3 DNA sequence: TGTGCCAGCAGCGCCAGGGGGATGGGGCAGCCCCAGCATTTT. Translating it yields CASSARGMGQPQHF.

The CDR3: CASTLTSRHEQFF. DNA for the CDR3: TGTGCCAGTACCCTCACTAGCCGGCATGAGCAGTTCTTC. The V gene is TRBV19, the J gene TRBJ2-1; D might be TRBD2 (6 bases). V was shortened by 7 bases and J by 8 bases, with 15 bases between the two germline ends. The CDR3 consists of 13 residues. CDR1 is LNHDA and CDR2 is SQIVND in the germline V gene (reference sequence).

V usage is TRBV5-1 and J usage is TRBJ2-3, with TRBD1 matching 7 bases. CDR1 and CDR2 (germline): SGHRS, YFSETQ. V lost 4 bases, J lost 3 bases, and 8 bases stayed unmatched. The CDR3 runs to 15 residues. The CDR3 here is CASSPWGQTTDTQYF. The CDR3 DNA is TGCGCCAGCAGCCCGTGGGGACAGACAACAGATACGCAGTATTTT.

V and J are TRBV5-1 and TRBJ2-1; a weak D match, TRBD2 (5 bases). The germline V gene has CDR1 SGHRS and CDR2 YFSETQ. The CDR3 length is 13 residues. With 2 bases removed from V and 5 bases from J, the gap between germline ends came to 8 bases. Here the CDR3 reads CASSLDYNNEQFF. CDR3 coding DNA: TGCGCCAGCAGCTTAGACTACAACAATGAGCAGTTCTTC.

V is TRBV9 and J is TRBJ2-1; 11 bases are shared with TRBD2. With 4 bases clipped from V and 7 bases from J, the junction kept 10 bases outside the gene matches. The CDR3 extends over 16 amino acids. The V gene's germline CDR1 is SGDLS and CDR2 YYNGEE. The CDR3 spells CASSPLAGGPRNEQFF. CDR3 DNA sequence: TGTGCCAGCAGCCCATTAGCGGGGGGGCCGAGGAATGAGCAGTTCTTC. Full variable domain (outside the CDR3, taken from reference TRBV9 and TRBJ2-1): DSGVTQTPKHLITATGQRVTLRCSPRSGDLSVYWYQQSLDQGLQFLIQYYNGEERAKGNILERFSAQQFPDLHSELNLSSLELGDSALYFCASSPLAGGPRNEQFFGPGTRLTVL.

The rearrangement links TRBV18 to TRBJ1-2; D ambiguous. V lost 3 bases and J 4 bases, leaving 12 bases between the germline ends. The CDR3 runs 14 residues. Germline V gives CDR1 KGHSH, CDR2 LQKENI. CDR3 sequence reads: CASSPRRDSYGYTF. CDR3 sequence (DNA): TGTGCCAGCTCACCGCGGCGGGATAGCTATGGCTACACCTTC.

Turning to this clone: The sample has other DNA sequences that encode this CDR3 too. The chain joins TRBV2 to TRBJ1-1; D gene uncertain. Germline V gene data show CDR1 as SNHLY and CDR2 as FYNNEI. This CDR3 has 12 amino acids. Between the trimmed V and J ends, which lost 1 base and 11 bases, there was a span of 11 bases. CDR3 sequence (DNA): TGTGCCAGCAGTGAAGGAGGGTTGGGGGCTTTCTTT. It specifies CASSEGGLGAFF.

J is TRBJ2-2 and V is TRBV29-1, with D possibly matching TRBD1 (6 bases). Trimming pared 7 bases from V and 10 bases from J, leaving 13 bases between. CDR1 and CDR2 (germline): SQVTM, ANQGSEA. The CDR3 covers 11 residues. The CDR3 loop is CSGSRGQELFF. For the CDR3, the DNA is TGCAGCGGGAGCCGGGGACAGGAGCTGTTTTTT.

This chain uses TRBV29-1 with TRBJ1-2, with D uncertain. CDR3 length: 11 residues. V lost 2 bases to trimming and J lost 5 bases, with 6 bases between them. Germline CDR1 reads SQVTM; CDR2 reads ANQGSEA. The CDR3 DNA follows: TGCAGCGTTGAAACACAGTATGGCTACACCTTC. It specifies CSVETQYGYTF.

The chain combines TRBV25-1 with TRBJ2-1; 7 bases match TRBD1. CDR3 size: 13 residues. Trimming at V came to 7 bases and at J to 5 bases, leaving 5 bases not matched to a gene. Germline V gene lookup returns CDR1 MGHDK and CDR2 SYGVNS. CDR3 nucleotides: TGTGCCAGCATCCGGGACAGTGACAATGAGCAGTTCTTC. Its protein product is CASIRDSDNEQFF.

The chain is built from TRBV19 and TRBJ2-7, with 10 bases that match TRBD1. The CDR3 runs 15 residues. V shed 2 bases, J shed 3 bases, and the junction held 4 bases outside the gene matches. The germline V gene encodes CDR1 LNHDA and CDR2 SQIVND (reference sequence). The DNA of the CDR3 is TGTGCCAGTAGTATAAGCGGGACAGGGGACTACGAGCAGTACTTC. Its translation is CASSISGTGDYEQYF.

CDR3 DNA: TGTGCCTGGAGTGTACTGGGCGGGCCATTCACAGATACGCAGTATTTT. It is translated as CAWSVLGGPFTDTQYF. The chain uses TRBV30 and TRBJ2-3; D perhaps matches TRBD2 (5 bases). Looked up from germline, CDR1 is GTSNPN and CDR2 is SVGIG (reference sequence). CDR3 length: 16 amino acids. V lost 0 bases and J 2 bases, leaving 15 bases between the germline ends.

This rearrangement joins TRBV18 to TRBJ1-1; 7 positions match TRBD1. Unmatched junction bases numbered 8, after V lost 2 bases and J lost 2 bases. There are 16 residues in the CDR3. Germline lookup yields CDR1 KGHSH and CDR2 LQKENI. DNA for the CDR3: TGTGCCAGCTCACCAGCAACAGGGGAAGCCAACACTGAAGCTTTCTTT. It codes for CASSPATGEANTEAFF. Full variable domain (missing parts from reference TRBV18 and TRBJ1-1): NAGVMQNPRHLVRRRGQEARLRCSPMKGHSHVYWYRQLPEEGLKFMVYLQKENIIDESGMPKERFSAEFPKEGPSILRIQQVVRGDSAAYFCASSPATGEANTEAFFGQGTRLTVV.

The chain joins TRBV7-3 to TRBJ2-3, with a weak D call TRBD1 (5 bases). CDR3 length equals 15 residues. The germline V gene encodes CDR1 SGHTA and CDR2 FQGTGA. V was clipped by 5 bases and J by 4 bases, with 16 bases between them. The CDR3 region is CASSPLGRVPDTQYF. The CDR3 nucleotides are TGTGCCAGCAGCCCCCTCGGCAGGGTCCCAGATACGCAGTATTTT. Filled out from reference TRBV7-3 and TRBJ2-3, the complete variable domain reads GAGVSQTPSNKVTEKGKYVELRCDPISGHTALYWYRQSLGQGPEFLIYFQGTGAADDSGLPNDRFFAVRPEGSVSTLKIQRTERGDSAVYLCASSPLGRVPDTQYFGPGTRLTVL.

This chain joins TRBV7-2 and TRBJ1-2, with TRBD1 matching over 12 bases. Germline values: CDR1 SGHTA, CDR2 FQGNSA. The CDR3 totals 15 residues. Trimming cost V 1 base and J 11 bases; bases outside gene matches: 8. This CDR3 is CASSLVGTGGAVYTF. Written as DNA, the CDR3 is TGTGCCAGCAGCTTAGTCGGGACAGGGGGCGCTGTGTACACCTTC.

This clone appeared once. The chain combines TRBV7-3 with TRBJ2-1, with D possibly matching TRBD2 (6 bases). V lost 5 bases to trimming and J lost 9 bases, with 20 bases between them. CDR3 length: 15 amino acids. Germline CDR1 is SGHTA and CDR2 is FQGTGA. CDR3 sequence: CASSPGPGETGEQFF. The CDR3 DNA reads TGTGCCAGCAGCCCAGGACCGGGAGAAACGGGTGAGCAGTTCTTC.

The chain carries TRBV12-3 or TRBV12-4 and TRBJ2-3; tentatively, D is TRBD1 (6 bases). The V gene lost 2 bases and the J gene lost 4 bases, with 7 bases spanning the gap. There are 13 residues in the CDR3. The CDR3 DNA is TGTGCCAGCAGTTTAAGGGGGTCAGATACGCAGTATTTT. The encoded protein is CASSLRGSDTQYF.

The rearrangement joins TRBV9 to TRBJ2-7; perhaps TRBD1 as D (6 bases). This CDR3 spans 14 amino acids. The germline V gene encodes CDR1 SGDLS and CDR2 YYNGEE. The germline V and J ends were trimmed by 0 bases and 6 bases, with 13 bases remaining between them. CDR3 amino acids: CASSVEAGVSEQYF. CDR3 DNA sequence: TGTGCCAGCAGCGTAGAGGCAGGGGTTAGCGAGCAGTACTTC.

V usage is TRBV24-1 and J usage is TRBJ2-1; TRBD2 agrees at 7 bases. The CDR3 is 16 amino acids. J was trimmed by 4 bases and V by 5 bases; bases with no gene match: 10. Germline lookup yields CDR1 KGHDR and CDR2 SFDVKD. This CDR3 is CATSATERGGYNEQFF. As DNA, the CDR3 is TGTGCCACCAGTGCCACAGAGCGGGGAGGTTACAATGAGCAGTTCTTC.

The chain has TRBV11-1 and TRBJ2-5, with 7 bases that match TRBD1. After removal of 3 bases from V and 1 base from J, the junction contained 5 bases not matched to a gene. CDR1 is SGHAT, CDR2 FQDESV, per germline (reference sequence). The CDR3 has 15 residues. CDR3 loop: CASSLLQGSQETQYF. DNA of the CDR3: TGTGCCAGCAGCTTGTTACAGGGGAGCCAAGAGACCCAGTACTTC.

The chain couples TRBV9 to TRBJ1-1; 7 nucleotides agree with TRBD1. The ends lost 3 bases at V and 4 bases at J; junction bases unmatched: 3. Germline CDR1 SGDLS, CDR2 YYNGEE. CDR3 length: 13 residues. The CDR3 here is CASSEAGGTEAFF. The DNA for the CDR3 is TGTGCCAGCAGCGAGGCAGGGGGCACTGAAGCTTTCTTT.

V usage is TRBV6-5 and J usage is TRBJ2-7; D may be TRBD2 (5 bases). CDR3 length: 13 residues. The germline V gene has CDR1 MNHEY and CDR2 SVGAGI. Trimming removed 10 bases at V and 2 bases at J, with 15 bases between. CDR3 amino acids: CATSKGGTYEQYF. The CDR3 bases are TGTGCCACCTCGAAAGGAGGCACCTACGAGCAGTACTTC.

The rearrangement uses TRBV5-1 and TRBJ2-7; D may be TRBD2 (6 bases). Trimming shortened V by 0 bases and J by 8 bases, and 9 bases separated the two germline ends. Per germline, CDR1 SGHRS and CDR2 YFSETQ. The CDR3 runs 12 residues. CDR3 sequence reads: CASSLEEGQQYF. CDR3 bases: TGCGCCAGCAGCTTGGAGGAGGGCCAGCAGTACTTC.

The chain links TRBV4-1 to TRBJ2-3; D is undetermined. The CDR3 is 15 amino acids. Germline V gene data show CDR1 as MGHRA and CDR2 as YSYEKL. The ends were cut back, 0 bases at V and 6 bases at J, with 13 bases in the middle. DNA for the CDR3: TGCGCCAGCAGCCAAGATACGCCCACCAGGGATACGCAGTATTTT. Encoded protein: CASSQDTPTRDTQYF.

The chain employs TRBV3-1 (or the pseudogene TRBV3-2) and TRBJ1-1; D perhaps matches TRBD1 (5 bases). Germline CDR1 LGHDT, CDR2 YNNKEL (reference sequence). V lost 6 bases, J lost 7 bases, and 15 bases lay in between. The CDR3 spans 13 residues. The CDR3 region has the DNA TGTGCCAGCAGTCGTCTAGGACAATTTGAAGCTTTCTTT. Translated, it gives CASSRLGQFEAFF.

The chain couples TRBV4-3 to TRBJ1-2; 7 bases map to TRBD1. Trimming at V came to 0 bases and at J to 2 bases, leaving 3 bases not matched to a gene. CDR3 length: 15 amino acids. Looked up from germline, CDR1 is LGHNA and CDR2 is YSLEER. The CDR3 DNA is TGCGCCAGCAGCCAAGACCAGGACAGGAACTATGGCTACACCTTC. Protein: CASSQDQDRNYGYTF.

The V and J genes are TRBV18 and TRBJ1-2, with D hard to call. With 2 bases removed from V and 7 bases from J, the gap between germline ends came to 17 bases. The germline gives CDR1 KGHSH, CDR2 LQKENI. The CDR3 contains 15 residues. The CDR3 coding sequence is TGTGCCAGCTCACCAAATGGCAGAGGATTCGGTGGCTACACCTTC. Its translation is CASSPNGRGFGGYTF.

The gene calls are TRBV5-1 and TRBJ2-2, with 10 bases that match TRBD2. After removal of 5 bases from V and 3 bases from J, the junction contained 7 bases not matched to a gene. The CDR3 is 16 residues long. The V gene's germline CDR1 is SGHRS and CDR2 YFSETQ. CDR3 region: CASSQPSGGDTGELFF. DNA of the CDR3: TGCGCCAGCAGTCAACCGAGCGGGGGGGACACCGGGGAGCTGTTTTTT. Combining the CDR3 with reference TRBV5-1 and TRBJ2-2 gives the whole variable domain KAGVTQTPRYLIKTRGQQVTLSCSPISGHRSVSWYQQTPGQGLQFLFEYFSETQRNKGNFPGRFSGRQFSNSRSEMNVSTLELGDSALYLCASSQPSGGDTGELFFGEGSRLTVL.

The chain employs TRBV6-6 and TRBJ1-1; 8 bases agree with TRBD1. The CDR3 runs 16 residues. Germline V lookup: CDR1 MNHNY, CDR2 SVGAGI (reference sequence). J was trimmed by 3 bases and V by 2 bases; bases with no gene match: 8. Here the CDR3 reads CASSYPYRGEDTEAFF. The DNA for the CDR3 is TGTGCCAGCAGTTACCCGTACAGGGGGGAGGACACTGAAGCTTTCTTT.

J is TRBJ1-3 and V is TRBV6-1, with D unresolved. This CDR3 has 14 amino acids. V shed 2 bases and J shed 3 bases, with 8 bases lying between them. From germline, CDR1 is MNHNS and CDR2 SASEGT. The CDR3 bases are TGTGCCAGCAGTGAACGCGGTTTTGGAAACACCATATATTTT. This translates into CASSERGFGNTIYF.